Listed below are T cell receptor beta chains from one sample, sequenced in a study of radiation and T cells in renal cell carcinoma. The table came from immunoSEQ multiplex PCR; TCRdb's copy has only in-frame clones and leaves some out. There are 24,000 or so clones in the sample; around 50% occur only once, and about a fifth lies in the top ten. Sequencing was performed on tumor tissue, taken from a patient whose treatment was nephrectomy without radiotherapy. The receptor source for this set is a human donor with renal cell carcinoma. CDR3s include the opening cysteine and the closing phenylalanine or tryptophan.

V gene: TRBV18; CDR3 protein: CASSPGTASYEQYF
V gene: TRBV19; CDR3 protein: CASGKGGVAEAFF
V gene: TRBV27; CDR3 protein: CASSPGGGPYNEQFF
V gene: TRBV2; CDR3 protein: CASRADRGIGNTIYF
V gene: TRBV4-1; CDR3 protein: CASSQDFGGHQPQHF
V gene: TRBV10-3; CDR3 protein: CAISVTDEQYF
V gene: TRBV7-9; CDR3 protein: CASSLHGGRPGGYTF
V gene: TRBV5-5; CDR3 protein: CASSFYRSQETQYF
V gene: TRBV19; CDR3 protein: CASSIVAGRLLNSPLHF
V gene: TRBV5-1; CDR3 protein: CASSLLPGAGEKLFF
V gene: TRBV29-1; CDR3 protein: CSVPGTGTYEQYF
V gene: TRBV9; CDR3 protein: CASSVDPRGGNSPLHF
V gene: TRBV7-3; CDR3 protein: CASSRDSGMNTEAFF
V gene: TRBV4-3; CDR3 protein: CASSQGPSYEQYF
V gene: TRBV28; CDR3 protein: CASIIGRARAEAFF
V gene: TRBV7-3; CDR3 protein: CASSPGGGRETQYF
V gene: TRBV29-1; CDR3 protein: CSAEGSVADTEAFF
V gene: TRBV11-2; CDR3 protein: CASSLGGKPSSYEQYF
V gene: TRBV4-3; CDR3 protein: CASSQDQVESQPQHF
V gene: TRBV7-2; CDR3 protein: CASSLGGPGNTIYF
V gene: TRBV30; CDR3 protein: CAWKGGQASNSPLHF
V gene: TRBV5-6; CDR3 protein: CASSLGRGGYTEAFF
V gene: TRBV6-1; CDR3 protein: CASSEKGSVEQYF
V gene: TRBV7-2; CDR3 protein: CASSLSTGPGTDTQYF
V gene: TRBV7-7; CDR3 protein: CASSLRVLDEKLFF
V gene: TRBV29-1; CDR3 protein: CSVVVDSLNEKLFF
V gene: TRBV6-5; CDR3 protein: CASSYTGDYGYTF
V gene: TRBV5-1; CDR3 protein: CASSNQGAPTGELFF
V gene: TRBV4-3; CDR3 protein: CASSNTAWINEQFF
V gene: TRBV18; CDR3 protein: CASSPPGDEKLFF
V gene: TRBV2; CDR3 protein: CASNLGTLQDTQYF
V gene: TRBV7-2; CDR3 protein: CASSFIQGRGYTDTQYF
V gene: TRBV30; CDR3 protein: CAWSPWTASVTDTQYF
V gene: TRBV7-9; CDR3 protein: CASSQPEAKGRYNSPLHF
V gene: TRBV5-4; CDR3 protein: CASSLGGYSYGYTF
V gene: TRBV5-5; CDR3 protein: CASSNTGVGEQYF
V gene: TRBV29-1; CDR3 protein: CSVEGPVGYYKKLFF
V gene: TRBV6-5; CDR3 protein: CASSTNDRILYGYTF
V gene: TRBV4-3; CDR3 protein: CASSQGSSAYEQYF
V gene: TRBV18; CDR3 protein: CASSLGLAGLSSTDTQYF
V gene: TRBV16; CDR3 protein: CASSLTGVNTEAFF
V gene: TRBV5-1; CDR3 protein: CASSFQDTIYTF
V gene: TRBV9; CDR3 protein: CASSGLGGGAGHEQFF
V gene: TRBV5-5; CDR3 protein: CASSPTGGIGYTF
V gene: TRBV19; CDR3 protein: CASSRTGGFYGYTF
V gene: TRBV5-4; CDR3 protein: CASSPRVRGVGETQYF
V gene: TRBV13; CDR3 protein: CASSFLRRQQPTYEQYF
V gene: TRBV4-1; CDR3 protein: CASSPPTVYEQYF
V gene: TRBV5-5; CDR3 protein: CASSLTGFRPQHF